The 8 T cell receptor beta chains reported below all come from one sample, sequenced in a study of T cell responses to AZD1222 COVID-19 vaccine. This table comes from immunoSEQ multiplex PCR, and its TCRdb copy is limited to in-frame clones, with some not included. The data contain some 100,000 clones, about 90% of them singletons. This material consisted of peripheral blood, taken on day 0 of AZD1222 vaccination. The receptors originated from an adult in good health.

This chain uses TRBV12-5 with TRBJ2-2; no definite D call. V was clipped by 0 bases and J by 5 bases, with 10 bases between them. The CDR3 sequence is 15 residues long. CDR1 and CDR2 from the germline V gene are LGHNT and FRNRAP. The CDR3 spells CASGLVVEITGELFF. The CDR3 DNA follows: TGTGCTAGTGGTTTGGTAGTGGAGATTACCGGGGAGCTGTTTTTT.

This chain joins TRBV20-1 and TRBJ2-1; TRBD2 matches 14 bases. Germline trimming cut 3 bases from V and 7 bases from J; bases unmatched to any gene: 8. This CDR3 has 16 residues. CDR1 DFQATT and CDR2 SNEGSKA come from the germline V gene (reference sequence). CDR3 protein: CSASQPGLAGENEQFF. CDR3 nucleotides: TGCAGTGCTAGTCAACCGGGACTAGCGGGAGAGAATGAGCAGTTCTTC.

The chain is built from TRBV11-2 and TRBJ2-1, with D possibly TRBD2 on 6 matching bases. CDR1 is SGHAT, CDR2 FQNNGV, per germline. The CDR3 is 18 residues long. V gave up 5 bases and J gave up 4 bases, with 24 bases separating them. CDR3 nucleotides: TGTGCCAGCAGCCCTCGCACCGTTAGCGGAGGGGTATACAATGAGCAGTTCTTC. This codes for CASSPRTVSGGVYNEQFF.

The chain combines TRBV5-1 with TRBJ1-4, with a weak D call TRBD1 (5 bases). The CDR3 consists of 15 residues. Trimming removed 0 bases at V and 4 bases at J, with 10 bases between. Germline V gene data show CDR1 as SGHRS and CDR2 as YFSETQ. Written as DNA, the CDR3 is TGCGCCAGCAGCTTGGCGACAGAACGTAATGAAAAACTGTTTTTT. Its protein is CASSLATERNEKLFF.

The V call is TRBV29-1, the J call TRBJ1-5; TRBD1 is a possible D gene (6 bases). Per germline, CDR1 SQVTM and CDR2 ANQGSEA. The CDR3 loop spans 14 amino acids. Trimming cost V 7 bases and J 3 bases, with 16 bases left between them. CDR3 nucleotides: TGCAGCGGCCGGGGGGGGCAACACAATCAGCCCCAGCATTTT. This encodes CSGRGGQHNQPQHF.

The chain employs TRBV25-1 and TRBJ1-5; D possibly corresponds to TRBD1 (6 bases). This CDR3 has 13 residues. From germline, CDR1 is MGHDK and CDR2 SYGVNS. With 10 bases removed from V and 0 bases from J, the gap between germline ends came to 10 bases. In nucleotides, the CDR3 is TGTGCCACCGGACAGTATAGCAATCAGCCCCAGCATTTT. Its protein is CATGQYSNQPQHF.

In its sample, this clone was seen once. This chain connects TRBV6-4 to TRBJ1-1; D is undetermined. V was shortened by 2 bases and J by 7 bases, with 17 bases between the two germline ends. The germline V gene encodes CDR1 MRHNA and CDR2 SNTAGT. CDR3 length equals 15 residues. CDR3 bases: TGTGCCAGCAGTGACAGGGAAAGGGTCCCGTATGAAGCTTTCTTT. Translating it yields CASSDRERVPYEAFF.

This chain connects TRBV18 to TRBJ2-5; 8 nucleotides agree with TRBD2. Germline trimming cut 2 bases from V and 5 bases from J; bases unmatched to any gene: 7. This CDR3 is built from 15 residues. The germline V gene encodes CDR1 KGHSH and CDR2 LQKENI. CDR3 sequence (DNA): TGTGCCAGCTCACCAAGCGGGGGCTCCGGGGAGACCCAGTACTTC. Protein sequence: CASSPSGGSGETQYF.